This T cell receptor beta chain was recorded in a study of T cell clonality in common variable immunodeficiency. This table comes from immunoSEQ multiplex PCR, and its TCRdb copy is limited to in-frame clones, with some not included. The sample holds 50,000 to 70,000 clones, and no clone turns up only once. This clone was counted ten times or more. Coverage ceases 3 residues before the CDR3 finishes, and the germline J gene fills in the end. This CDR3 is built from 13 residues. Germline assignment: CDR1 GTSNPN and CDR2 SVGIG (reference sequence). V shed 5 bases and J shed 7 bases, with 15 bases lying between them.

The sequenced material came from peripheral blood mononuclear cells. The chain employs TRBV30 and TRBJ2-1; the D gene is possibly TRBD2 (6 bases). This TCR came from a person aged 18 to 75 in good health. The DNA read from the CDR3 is TGTGCCTGGGGCCCGACTAGTACAAATGAG. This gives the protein CAWGPTSTNE. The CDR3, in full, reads CAWGPTSTNEQFF. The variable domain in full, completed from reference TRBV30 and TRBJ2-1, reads SQTIHQWPATLVQPVGSPLSLECTVEGTSNPNLYWYRQAAGRGLQLLFYSVGIGQISSEVPQNLSASRPQDRQFILSSKKLLLSDSGFYLCAWGPTSTNEQFFGPGTRLTVL.